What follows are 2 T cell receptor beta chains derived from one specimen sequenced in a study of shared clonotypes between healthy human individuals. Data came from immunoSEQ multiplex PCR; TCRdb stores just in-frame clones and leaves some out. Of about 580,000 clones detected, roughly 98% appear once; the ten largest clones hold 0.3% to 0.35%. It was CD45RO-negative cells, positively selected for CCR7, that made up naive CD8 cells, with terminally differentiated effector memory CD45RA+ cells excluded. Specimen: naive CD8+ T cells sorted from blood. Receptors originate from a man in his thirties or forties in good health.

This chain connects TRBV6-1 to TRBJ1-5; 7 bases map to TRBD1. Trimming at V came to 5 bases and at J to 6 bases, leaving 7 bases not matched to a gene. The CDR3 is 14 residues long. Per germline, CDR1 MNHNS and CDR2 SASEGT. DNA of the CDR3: TGTGCCAGCAGTTCGTTGGGGGACAGTCAGCCCCAGCATTTT. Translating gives CASSSLGDSQPQHF.

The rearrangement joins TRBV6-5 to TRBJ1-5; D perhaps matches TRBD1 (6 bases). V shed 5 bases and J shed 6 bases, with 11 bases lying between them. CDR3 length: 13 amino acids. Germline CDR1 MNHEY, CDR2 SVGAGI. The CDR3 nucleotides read TGTGCCAGCAGTGCCCAGGGGAGTCAGCCCCAGCATTTT. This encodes CASSAQGSQPQHF.